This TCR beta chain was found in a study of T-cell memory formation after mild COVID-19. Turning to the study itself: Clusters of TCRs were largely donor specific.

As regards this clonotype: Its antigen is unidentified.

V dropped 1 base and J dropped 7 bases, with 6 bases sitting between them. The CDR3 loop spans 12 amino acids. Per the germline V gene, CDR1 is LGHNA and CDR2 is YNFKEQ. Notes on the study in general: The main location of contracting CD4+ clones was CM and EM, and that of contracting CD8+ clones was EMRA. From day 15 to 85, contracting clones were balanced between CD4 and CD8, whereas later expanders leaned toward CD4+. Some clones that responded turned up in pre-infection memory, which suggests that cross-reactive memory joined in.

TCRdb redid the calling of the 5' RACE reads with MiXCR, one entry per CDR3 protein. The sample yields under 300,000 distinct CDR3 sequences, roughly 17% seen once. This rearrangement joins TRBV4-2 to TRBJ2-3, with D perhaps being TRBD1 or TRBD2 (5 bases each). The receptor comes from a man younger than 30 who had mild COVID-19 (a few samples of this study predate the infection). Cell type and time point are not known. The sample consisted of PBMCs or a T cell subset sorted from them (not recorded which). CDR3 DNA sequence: TGTGCCAGCAGCCAAGGGGGGAATACGCAGTATTTT. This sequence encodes CASSQGGNTQYF.